This is a list of T cell receptor beta chains from one sample in a study of blood T cell repertoires in COVID-19. Libraries were prepared by immunoSEQ multiplex PCR; TCRdb keeps only in-frame clonotypes and omits some of them. The sample lists roughly 200,000 clones, about 80% occurring once. The specimen sequenced was peripheral blood. The source is a man in his forties or fifties with active or convalescent COVID-19. The conserved cysteine and the conserved F or W are not part of the CDR3 here.

v_call	j_call	cdr3_aa
TRBV12-5	TRBJ2-3	ASGLGGGTDTQY
TRBV5-4	TRBJ1-4	ASSMNRATNEKLF
TRBV10-1	TRBJ1-2	ASRAPKGQRDYGYT
TRBV5-4	TRBJ2-3	ASSLPQEDTQY
TRBV7-2	TRBJ2-7	ASSDRQGYEQY
TRBV28	TRBJ1-1	ASRRTGLGTEAF
TRBV2	TRBJ1-5	ASSGQGFSNQPQH
TRBV6-4	TRBJ1-6	ASSEPLSDRGLCSPLH
TRBV18	TRBJ1-1	ASSLTGTGVNTEAF
TRBV4-1	TRBJ2-4	ASSHLPGQGDIQY
TRBV9	TRBJ1-1	ASSRDRRGTEAF
TRBV5-1	TRBJ1-6	ASSPWDRPNNSPLH
TRBV12-3/TRBV12-4	TRBJ2-1	ASSVTGIDEQF
TRBV9	TRBJ1-3	ASSDRVSGGNTIY
TRBV29-1	TRBJ2-3	SVEETGDTQY
TRBV3-1/TRBV3-2	TRBJ2-2	ASSRPQGNTGELF
TRBV7-2	TRBJ2-5	ASKIDRAQETQY
TRBV6-2/TRBV6-3	TRBJ2-1	ASSTGTGNEQF
TRBV28	TRBJ1-3	ASSLGGTGNTIY
TRBV27	TRBJ2-7	ASSTGQSYEQY
TRBV9	TRBJ1-2	ASSDRGRYGYT
TRBV13	TRBJ1-1	ASSPRRGGMNTEAF
TRBV6-5	TRBJ1-1	ASTMDRKNTEAF
TRBV9	TRBJ1-2	ASSVTPGGAGVTHGYT
TRBV28	TRBJ1-6	ASSFQGTNSPLH
TRBV19	TRBJ2-2	ASSIGGQGSTGELF